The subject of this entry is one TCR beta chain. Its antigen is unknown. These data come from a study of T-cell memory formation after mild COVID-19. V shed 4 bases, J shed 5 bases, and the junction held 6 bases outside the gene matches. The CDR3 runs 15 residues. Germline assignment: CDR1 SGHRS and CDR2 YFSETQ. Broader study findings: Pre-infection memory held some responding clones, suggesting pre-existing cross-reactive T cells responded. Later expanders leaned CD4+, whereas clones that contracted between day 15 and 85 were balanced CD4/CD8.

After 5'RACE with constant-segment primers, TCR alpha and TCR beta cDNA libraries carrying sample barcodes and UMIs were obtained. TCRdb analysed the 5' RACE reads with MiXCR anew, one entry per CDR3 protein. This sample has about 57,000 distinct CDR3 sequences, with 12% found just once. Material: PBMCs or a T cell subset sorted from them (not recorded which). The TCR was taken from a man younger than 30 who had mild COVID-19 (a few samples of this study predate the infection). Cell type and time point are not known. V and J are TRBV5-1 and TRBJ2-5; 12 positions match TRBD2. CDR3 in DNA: TGCGCCAGCAGCCCCGGACTAGCGGGGCGGGAGACCCAGTACTTC. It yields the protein CASSPGLAGRETQYF.